The clone carrying this T cell receptor (beta chain) was counted ten times or more. Its antigen is as yet unknown. These data originate in a study of T cell repertoires in cytomegalovirus infection. Study overall: CMV epitopes in the study were HLA-C-restricted (recently identified) and HLA-B-restricted (well studied). Indications came from public TCR beta signatures; they pointed to CMV infection and to a matching HLA type. Findings and limits, study-wide: The cumulative frequency of public TCR beta families identified carriers of CMV plus the relevant HLA. Within the response measured ex vivo, HLA-C-restricted CMV-specific TCR beta clonotypes were dominant.

TCRdb re-called the reads with MiXCR, one entry per CDR3 protein. The table has about 920,000 distinct CDR3 sequences, roughly 30% seen once. Germline V gene sequence: CDR1 MGHRA, CDR2 YSYEKL. V dropped 1 base and J dropped 4 bases, with 5 bases sitting between them. This CDR3 region has 13 residues. The origin of this receptor is a human donor in good health (CMV status not recorded). Some clones in this sample may be carry-over from other donors' samples. The sequences come from cultured CD8+ T cells from PBMCs, collected from culture after CMV antigen stimulation. This chain uses TRBV4-1 with TRBJ1-5, with unresolved D. The CDR3 here is CASSQALNQPQHF. Here the CDR3 DNA reads TGCGCCAGCAGCCAAGCTTTGAATCAGCCCCAGCATTTT.